Shown below are 24 T cell receptor beta chains from a single sample sequenced in a study of blood T cell repertoires in COVID-19. Using immunoSEQ multiplex PCR, the repertoire was profiled, and TCRdb retains in-frame clones only, with some absent. The profile shows roughly 180,000 clones, about four fifths of them singletons. Sequencing used peripheral blood. These receptors were taken from a woman in her sixties with COVID-19, enrolled during active disease.

This clone was recorded a few times. This chain links TRBV2 with TRBJ1-5, with no clear D. This CDR3 contains 14 residues. Germline CDR1 and CDR2: SNHLY and FYNNEI. The V gene lost 8 bases and the J gene lost 0 bases, with 11 bases spanning the gap. In nucleotides, the CDR3 is TGTGCCAGCCGGGGAGCGTATAGCAATCAGCCCCAGCATTTT. Translating it yields CASRGAYSNQPQHF.

The chain joins TRBV19 to TRBJ1-2; 8 bases fit TRBD1. V lost 5 bases and J lost 5; bases outside the gene matches: 7. In germline, CDR1 is LNHDA, CDR2 SQIVND (reference sequence). This CDR3 contains 14 residues. The CDR3 here is CASSDGQGSYGYTF. Written as DNA, the CDR3 is TGTGCCAGTAGTGACGGACAGGGATCTTATGGCTACACCTTC.

The chain couples TRBV7-2 to TRBJ2-7, with 13 bases fitting TRBD2. J was trimmed by 2 bases and V by 5 bases; bases with no gene match: 3. The CDR3 length is 15 residues. Germline CDR1 is SGHTA and CDR2 is FQGNSA. The CDR3 protein is CASSLTSGRAYEQYF. DNA for the CDR3: TGTGCCAGCAGCCTAACTAGCGGGAGGGCCTACGAGCAGTACTTC.

This chain uses TRBV6-5 with TRBJ1-6; TRBD1 might be the D (5 bases). Trimming cost V 6 bases and J 8 bases, with 14 bases left between them. There are 14 residues in the CDR3. Germline V gene data show CDR1 as MNHEY and CDR2 as SVGAGI. The CDR3 DNA sequence: TGTGCCAGCAGACTCGATCAAGGGGATTCACCCCTCCACTTT. It is translated as CASRLDQGDSPLHF.

This sequence joins TRBV28 and TRBJ1-1; D uncertain. Germline V gene lookup returns CDR1 MDHEN and CDR2 SYDVKM. CDR3 length: 13 residues. V gave up 1 base and J gave up 7 bases, with 10 bases separating them. CDR3 residues: CASSLSRRGEAFF. CDR3 bases: TGTGCCAGCAGTTTATCAAGACGGGGTGAAGCTTTCTTT.

The genes are TRBV27 and TRBJ2-7, with a tentative D call TRBD1 (6 bases). The V and J ends lost 6 bases and 4 bases respectively, with 7 bases between them. The germline gives CDR1 MNHEY, CDR2 SMNVEV (reference sequence). This CDR3 is 11 amino acids long. The CDR3 sequence is CASSTGYEQYF. The DNA for the CDR3 is TGTGCCAGCAGCACAGGGTACGAGCAGTACTTC.

This clone came up once. The chain employs TRBV3-1 (or the pseudogene TRBV3-2) and TRBJ2-7; maybe TRBD2 (6 bases). Germline CDR1 is LGHDT and CDR2 is YNNKEL (reference sequence). The V gene lost 0 bases and the J gene lost 3 bases, with 12 bases spanning the gap. The CDR3 has 15 residues. DNA for the CDR3: TGTGCCAGCAGCCAAGATTTAGCGGAAGGCTACGAGCAGTACTTC. Encoded protein: CASSQDLAEGYEQYF.

In the case of this clone: Other DNA sequences from this sample encode an identical CDR3 as well. The chain employs TRBV5-1 and TRBJ1-2; tentative D call: TRBD1 (6 bases). V was shortened by 7 bases and J by 2 bases, with 15 bases between the two germline ends. This CDR3 region has 14 residues. Per the germline V gene, CDR1 is SGHRS and CDR2 is YFSETQ. CDR3 bases: TGCGCCAGCTCCCCTCTAACAGGGAACTATGGCTACACCTTC. It is translated as CASSPLTGNYGYTF.

The chain carries TRBV3-1 (or the pseudogene TRBV3-2) and TRBJ2-1, with unresolved D. Germline CDR1 LGHDT, CDR2 YNNKEL (reference sequence). V lost 0 bases to trimming and J lost 10 bases, with 19 bases between them. This CDR3 spans 16 amino acids. Here the CDR3 DNA reads TGTGCCAGCAGCCAAGATGTTCACTCCTTAATCGCGGAGCAGTTCTTC. Translated: CASSQDVHSLIAEQFF.

V and J are TRBV29-1 and TRBJ2-1; maybe TRBD1 (6 bases). CDR3 size: 16 residues. V lost 6 bases and J lost 4, with 22 bases in between. Germline values: CDR1 SQVTM, CDR2 ANQGSEA. This CDR3 is CSVAGRQASGYNEQFF. CDR3 nucleotides: TGCAGCGTCGCCGGGCGACAGGCCTCGGGGTACAATGAGCAGTTCTTC.

The V gene is TRBV6-6, the J gene TRBJ1-2; 8 bases agree with TRBD1. The CDR3 loop spans 14 amino acids. Germline lookup yields CDR1 MNHNY and CDR2 SVGAGI (reference sequence). The V and J ends lost 5 bases and 2 bases, in that order; junction bases with no gene match: 4. CDR3 sequence (DNA): TGTGCCAGCAGTGGACAGGGTGCGAACTATGGCTACACCTTC. It codes for CASSGQGANYGYTF.

This chain links TRBV6-5 with TRBJ2-5, with D perhaps matching TRBD1 (5 bases). The germline CDR1 and CDR2 sequences are MNHEY and SVGAGI. V dropped 0 bases and J dropped 2 bases, with 10 bases sitting between them. The CDR3 extends over 15 amino acids. CDR3: CASSYSRQPQETQYF. CDR3 DNA sequence: TGTGCCAGCAGTTACTCTCGACAGCCTCAAGAGACCCAGTACTTC.

V gene TRBV7-8 combines with J gene TRBJ2-5; 7 bases are a match to TRBD2. The germline CDR1 and CDR2 sequences are SGHVS and FQNEAQ. This CDR3 comprises 12 residues. V dropped 0 bases and J dropped 14; count of bases not matched to a gene: 6. The CDR3 DNA follows: TGTGCCAGCAGCTTAGCAGGAGCGGGGCTTTACTTC. Translating gives CASSLAGAGLYF.

The chain employs TRBV19 and TRBJ2-3, with 8 nucleotides matching TRBD2. The CDR3 has 15 amino acids. The V gene end was trimmed by 3 bases and the J gene end by 4 bases; junction bases not matched to a gene: 6. From germline, CDR1 is LNHDA and CDR2 SQIVND (reference sequence). The CDR3 sequence is CASSMGAGEADTQYF. CDR3 coding DNA: TGTGCCAGTAGTATGGGAGCGGGGGAGGCAGATACGCAGTATTTT.

The V gene is TRBV5-1, the J gene TRBJ1-1, with 7 nucleotides matching TRBD1. CDR3 length: 15 residues. The V gene end was trimmed by 3 bases and the J gene end by 6 bases; junction bases not matched to a gene: 11. Looked up from germline, CDR1 is SGHRS and CDR2 is YFSETQ. The DNA of the CDR3 is TGCGCCAGCAGCTCGGCGGCAGGGGGTGAAGCTGAAGCTTTCTTT. Translation: CASSSAAGGEAEAFF.

The chain is built from TRBV5-1 and TRBJ2-5; 9 nucleotides match TRBD2. Germline trimming cut 1 base from V and 0 bases from J; bases unmatched to any gene: 7. Germline V gene lookup returns CDR1 SGHRS and CDR2 YFSETQ. The CDR3 is made up of 17 amino acids. This chain's CDR3 is CASSLLASGANQETQYF. The CDR3 coding sequence is TGCGCCAGCAGCTTGCTAGCTAGCGGGGCGAACCAAGAGACCCAGTACTTC. The entire variable domain, with the rest obtained from reference TRBV5-1 and TRBJ2-5, is as follows: KAGVTQTPRYLIKTRGQQVTLSCSPISGHRSVSWYQQTPGQGLQFLFEYFSETQRNKGNFPGRFSGRQFSNSRSEMNVSTLELGDSALYLCASSLLASGANQETQYFGPGTRLLVL.

The CDR3 loop reads CAWQTGSYEQYF. The CDR3 DNA sequence: TGTGCCTGGCAGACAGGTTCCTACGAGCAGTACTTC. The V call is TRBV30, the J call TRBJ2-7, with D possibly TRBD1 on 6 matching bases. V shed 5 bases and J shed 1 base, with 9 bases lying between them. The CDR3 is 12 residues long. Germline assignment: CDR1 GTSNPN and CDR2 SVGIG (reference sequence).

The chain has TRBV19 and TRBJ1-1; possible D gene TRBD1, 6 bases. The CDR3 has 13 amino acids. Germline V gives CDR1 LNHDA, CDR2 SQIVND (reference sequence). V shed 5 bases and J shed 10 bases, with 17 bases lying between them. The CDR3 DNA reads TGTGCCAGTAGTCCCGAGGGGGGGCTATCAGCTTTCTTT. It translates to CASSPEGGLSAFF. Full variable domain (outside the CDR3, taken from reference TRBV19 and TRBJ1-1): DGGITQSPKYLFRKEGQNVTLSCEQNLNHDAMYWYRQDPGQGLRLIYYSQIVNDFQKGDIAEGYSVSREKKESFPLTVTSAQKNPTAFYLCASSPEGGLSAFFGQGTRLTVV.

The chain has TRBV27 and TRBJ1-6; tentatively, D is TRBD1 (5 bases). This CDR3 region has 15 residues. Germline CDR1 and CDR2: MNHEY and SMNVEV (reference sequence). The V end lost 2 bases, the J end lost 6 bases, and 11 bases lay between the germline ends. CDR3 sequence reads: CASSLQPGPNSPLHF. CDR3 coding DNA: TGTGCCAGCAGTTTACAACCAGGGCCTAATTCACCCCTCCACTTT.

The rearrangement links TRBV7-3 to TRBJ2-7; 8 bases agree with TRBD2. The ends lost 3 bases at V and 5 bases at J; junction bases unmatched: 15. This CDR3 contains 17 residues. Germline V lookup: CDR1 SGHTA, CDR2 FQGTGA. CDR3 coding DNA: TGTGCCAGCAGCTTCCCTCGGGGGAAGCGGGAGAGTAACGAGCAGTACTTC. It specifies CASSFPRGKRESNEQYF.

This chain connects TRBV28 to TRBJ1-2; TRBD1 is a possible D gene (5 bases). CDR1 is MDHEN, CDR2 SYDVKM, per germline. V was clipped by 6 bases and J by 4 bases, with 9 bases between them. This CDR3 comprises 12 residues. CDR3 nucleotides: TGTGCCAGCAGAAGGGGAGGCTATGGCTACACCTTC. Its protein is CASRRGGYGYTF.

The V gene is TRBV3-1 (or the pseudogene TRBV3-2), the J gene TRBJ1-5; 9 nucleotides match TRBD1. Germline V CDR1 and CDR2: LGHDT, YNNKEL (reference sequence). The V and J ends lost 0 bases and 10 bases, in that order; junction bases with no gene match: 22. The CDR3 extends over 20 amino acids. The DNA of the CDR3 is TGTGCCAGCAGCCAAGATCGACCGGGACAGGGCGCAAAGGGAATCAGCCCCCAGCATTTT. Its translation: CASSQDRPGQGAKGISPQHF.

The V gene is TRBV21-1, the J gene TRBJ1-1. TRBV21-1 is a known pseudogene. The CDR3 is 15 amino acids. The CDR3 DNA reads as TGTGCCAGCAGCAAAGAGGGGGGGTCCGGTAATGAAGCTTTCTTT. The encoded protein is CASSKEGGSGNEAFF.

This clone is a singleton in its sample. The CDR3 bases are TGTGCCAGCAGCCCAGGGCTCTCCTACAATGAGCAGTTCTTC. As protein: CASSPGLSYNEQFF. V and J are TRBV27 and TRBJ2-1, with D maybe TRBD1 (5 bases). This CDR3 is 14 amino acids long. Germline CDR1 and CDR2: MNHEY and SMNVEV (reference sequence). Trimming cost V 6 bases and J 0 bases, with 9 bases left between them.